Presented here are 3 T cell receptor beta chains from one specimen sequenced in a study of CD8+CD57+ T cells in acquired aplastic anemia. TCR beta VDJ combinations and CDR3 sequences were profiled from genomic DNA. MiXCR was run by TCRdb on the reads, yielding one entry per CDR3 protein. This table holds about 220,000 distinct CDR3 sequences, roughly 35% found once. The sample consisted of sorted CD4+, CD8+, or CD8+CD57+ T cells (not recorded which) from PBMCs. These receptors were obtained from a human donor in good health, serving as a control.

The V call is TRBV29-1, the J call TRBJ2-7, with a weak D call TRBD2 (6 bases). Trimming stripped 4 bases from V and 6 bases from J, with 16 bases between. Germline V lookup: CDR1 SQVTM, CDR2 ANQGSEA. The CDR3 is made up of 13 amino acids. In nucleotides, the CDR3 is TGCAGCGTTGTGGTTGCGGGGAGTGGCGAGCAGTACTTC. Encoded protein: CSVVVAGSGEQYF.

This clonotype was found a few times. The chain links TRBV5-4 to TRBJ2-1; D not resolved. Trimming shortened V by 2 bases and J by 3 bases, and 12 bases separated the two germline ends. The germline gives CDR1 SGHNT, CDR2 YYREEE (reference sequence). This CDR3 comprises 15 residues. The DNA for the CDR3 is TGTGCCAGCAGCTTAAGTATGACGGACTACAATGAGCAGTTCTTC. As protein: CASSLSMTDYNEQFF.

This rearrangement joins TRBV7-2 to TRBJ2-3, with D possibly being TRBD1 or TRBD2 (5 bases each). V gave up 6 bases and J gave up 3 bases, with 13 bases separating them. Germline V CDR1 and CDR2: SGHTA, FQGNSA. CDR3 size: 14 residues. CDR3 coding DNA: TGTGCCAGCAGTGTGGGGCCGGGGACAGATACGCAGTATTTT. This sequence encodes CASSVGPGTDTQYF.